The text below deals with one T cell receptor (beta chain). No cognate antigen has been identified for it. Qualities for individual bases were not recorded, and no much larger clone is one base off. These data belong to a study of cytomegalovirus exposure and HLA in healthy donors (dated by TCRdb to about 2017). Broadly, across the study: An earlier analysis of 587 of the donors reported approximately 280 Gb of sequence data and 95 million to 130 million unique TCR beta sequences obtained from 150 million to 200 million T cells. The later analysis used no new phenotypic data to find candidate immune exposures, relying instead on TCR beta sequences and their occurrence across donors. Among about 370 genotyped donors of the cohort, an average of approximately 240,000 unique TCR beta nucleotide sequences was sequenced per donor, of which about 19% were non-productive. The study aimed to test whether cataloging public T cell receptors could reveal signatures of past pathogen exposure. Alongside the repertoire data, information on donor age, sex, ethnicity and CMV serostatus was compiled. The study profiled the T cell repertoires of some 610 subjects by immunosequencing and related them to cytomegalovirus serostatus. Around 330 gigabases of sequencing data and roughly 81 million unique TCR sequences made up an early release that covered approximately 650 HLA-typed donors. Typing coverage varied by locus: 629-630 donors for A, B, C, DRB1 and DQB1; approximately 560 for DQA1; around 610 for DPA1; 450 to 480 for DPB1. In a later analysis, previously published TCR beta repertoires from 550 to 700 donors were re-analyzed and high-resolution HLA genotyping was added so that TCR occurrence patterns could be studied. Roughly five DR-DQ haplotypes were handled as single units for association and clustering because linkage in the cohort was strong. HLA typing included class I and class II loci at four-digit resolution. All discovery cohort repertoires had been generated on a single sequencing platform. In an earlier analysis of roughly 600 of the donors, high-throughput TCR beta sequencing was used to judge whether each TCR beta V gene segment behaved as functional or pseudogenic. A later genetic analysis used genome-wide SNP genotypes for about three fifths of the 666 donors, treating that subset as a discovery cohort. Of the approximately 400 genotyped donors, approximately 81% were placed in the genetic ancestry cluster associated with self-reported Caucasian donors. Besides the first cohort of roughly 660 subjects, a separate validation cohort made up of 120 different subjects was used. High-throughput TCR immunosequencing, statistical association of individual TCRs with disease status, and machine learning were combined to predict cytomegalovirus infection status.

Preparation of the library involved the immunoSEQ multiplex PCR assay. For the multiplex PCR, a mixture combining 60 forward primers for TCR Vbeta segments and 13 reverse primers for TCR Jbeta segments was used. The CDR3 region of rearranged TCR beta genes was amplified from genomic DNA by a multiplex PCR assay. The Illumina HiSeq System was used to sequence the amplified TCR beta libraries as 87-base-pair reads. The source study handled its data this way. A later analysis counted about 82 million unique TCR beta chains across the 600 to 850 repertoires, and some 12 million of these chains were shared by at least two donors. Raw reads were error-corrected and collapsed into unique sequences with a nearest-neighbor algorithm that merged closely related sequences to remove PCR and sequencing errors. CDR3 sequences were aligned to IMGT reference sequences to assign V, D and J gene segments. For a sequence to be retained, a match of at least six nucleotides to both a V gene segment and a J gene segment was required. A rearrangement counted as productive if the CDR3 had no stop codons and remained in frame with V and J, and every other rearrangement counted as non-productive. CDR3 was defined according to IMGT convention as the region running from the second conserved V-encoded cysteine to the conserved J-encoded phenylalanine. The earlier analysis of 500 to 600 of the donors excluded sequences that lacked an unambiguous match to a single V gene segment. An earlier analysis of a few hundred of the donors called V segments functional above 56.7% productive rearrangements and segregating when the between-donor standard deviation exceeded 5%. A statistical classification framework was built for diagnosing cytomegalovirus status from the catalog of TCR beta chain sequences. A later analysis assigned V and J genes by comparing TCR nucleotide sequences with IMGT/GENE-DB human TR gene sequences. The TCRdist pipeline was used in a later analysis to assign CDR3 sequences and most-parsimonious VDJ recombination scenarios. In a later analysis, every TCR beta chain was defined by the combination of its CDR3 amino acid sequence and its V-gene family, and reads without a unique V-gene family were dropped. As a way to deal with suspected cross-contamination and a sequencing artifact, a later analysis dropped 500 to 700 nucleotide sequences that were highly shared and had low generation probability. For each public chain, a later analysis derived a clonal expansion index from normalized ranks of inferred template counts within each repertoire. Generation probabilities in a later analysis came from a VDJ recombination model fitted to out-of-frame rearrangements, and those results were checked against IGoR. Hypergeometric tests were used in a later analysis to score TCR-TCR, TCR-HLA and TCR-CMV co-occurrence, with a repertoire-size bias correction applied to the TCR pairs. In a later analysis, false discovery rates were estimated by permuting HLA or CMV assignments 20 times. In a later analysis, co-occurring TCRs were grouped with DBSCAN, and TCRdist sequence similarity was added when clustering was performed within HLA-allele-positive subsets. Co-occurrence clustering excluded repertoires with fewer than 30,000 or more than 120,000 public chains, plus five with anomalous nucleotide sharing. As stored in TCRdb, this immuneACCESS dataset retains in-frame rearrangements with V and J assigned. A fraction of the clones does not appear; measured against another copy, unresolved V genes explain less than half of the discrepancy, and the remainder lacks a known reason. V and J calls and clone size are those listed in that table; D and trimming were worked out from the DNA. The sample profile shows approximately 220,000 clones; roughly 80% of them were found once. The ten largest clones capture 2.9% of the sample.

General conclusions and limits of the study: A further reported finding was that TCR beta sequences accurately predicted the HLA-A and HLA-B alleles for most subjects in the first cohort. HLA typing was unavailable for some donors at each locus, so association tests used only the typed subset. The classifier was reported to diagnose cytomegalovirus status with high specificity and sensitivity in both the original cohort and the validation cohort. Compared with equally common non-associated chains, HLA-associated TCR beta chains in a later analysis were more clonally expanded and had lower generation probabilities. The cohort was sequenced for TCR beta chains only, and without alpha or paired-chain data the features that could be detected were limited. In a later analysis, TCR association rates were found to vary across HLA loci, with the most associated TCRs seen for DRB1 alleles and the fewest for HLA-C alleles. In a later analysis, most CMV-associated TCR beta chains were found to appear HLA-restricted, with HLA associations seemingly driven largely by CMV exposure. In a later genetic analysis, fewer N-insertions in productive TCRs were reported among donors in an Asian-associated ancestry cluster than the approximately 630-donor mean. A few of the identified cytomegalovirus-associated TCR beta chains were confirmed in vitro to be specific for cytomegalovirus antigens. Linkage disequilibrium might explain the correlated functional status among segregating V segments, but an unknown experimental factor could not be ruled out. The authors suggested that the approach could potentially be extended to other disease states and immunological phenotypes. Most TCR sequences were observed very rarely across donors, whereas some public TCRs were present in many individuals. In a later genetic analysis, a missense DCLRE1C variant was associated with V-gene and J-gene trimming of TCR beta chains, and the association was replicated in an independent cohort. Immune exposure information for the cohort was limited to CMV serostatus. In the study, around 150 TCR beta chains were listed as associated with cytomegalovirus. Because counts were too low, fewer than 20 rarely observed V segments, including chromosome 9 orphons, were excluded from the earlier analysis of 587 of the donors. A later analysis reported that several top co-occurrence clusters appeared linked to parvovirus B19, influenza, CMV and Epstein-Barr virus. The 87-base-pair reads could not distinguish some IMGT-functional V segments, including TRBV6-2 and TRBV6-3, so those segments were excluded. A group of highly shared sequence variants was considered likely to be a technical artifact of the sequencing pipeline. In an earlier analysis of about 540 of the donors, most TCR beta V segments were observed in productive rearrangements about 87% or about 30% of the time, broadly matching IMGT annotations. At a false discovery rate of 0.05, a later analysis linked roughly 17,000 TCR beta sequences to specific HLA alleles. Sequencing depth was assumed to be roughly uniform across donors in the presence/absence analyses, though that assumption may not hold. When HLA alleles, especially DR and DQ, strongly co-occurred, attributing TCR associations to individual alleles was difficult.

From cysteine to phenylalanine, the CDR3 is 16 amino acids long. The retained sequence is limited to the CDR3, 48 bases, with the frame set at the first base. Trimming takes 2 bases off V and 7 bases off J; junction bases not matched to a gene: 11. Sequences SNHLY (CDR1) and FYNNEI (CDR2) are obtained from the germline V gene. The cohort was made up of under 800 healthy bone marrow donors. All cohort members were sampled while nominally healthy, although unrecorded immune exposures were likely present. The donor was CMV seronegative and belonged to the group of approximately 320 seronegative cohort members. A peripheral blood sample was collected from each donor, and TCR beta sequencing was performed on peripheral blood mononuclear cells. Genomic DNA extraction from the blood cell samples was performed with the Qiagen DNeasy Blood Extraction Kit.

The V and J segments used are TRBV2 and TRBJ2-7, and TRBD1 matches 10 of the central bases. The sequenced sample consisted of PBMCs. The sequence was collected from a man aged 30 to 45 in good health and CMV-seronegative. Here is the DNA: TGTGCCAGCAGTGAAATTGGGACAGGGGTTCCCCGGGAGCAGTACTTC. Its translation is CASSEIGTGVPREQYF.